The 13 T cell receptor beta chains reported below all come from one sample, sequenced in a study of OX40 agonist ivuxolimab in advanced cancers. TCRdb's copy holds only in-frame clones and misses some; the assay was immunoSEQ multiplex PCR. The repertoire holds around 67,000 clones, with about 80% as singletons. This material consisted of CD4+ or CD8+ T cells sorted from blood, taken in a trial of the OX40 agonist ivuxolimab. The receptors shown here come from an adult with an advanced solid tumor such as melanoma, head and neck, liver or kidney cancer.

This sequence joins TRBV7-9 and TRBJ1-1; unclear D gene. The CDR3 loop spans 14 amino acids. V lost 0 bases and J 3 bases, leaving 8 bases between the germline ends. Per the germline V gene, CDR1 is SEHNR and CDR2 is FQNEAQ (reference sequence). The CDR3 DNA reads as TGTGCCAGCAGCTTAGCAGGGAAGGACACTGAAGCTTTCTTT. Protein: CASSLAGKDTEAFF.

The chain has TRBV2 and TRBJ1-1, with TRBD1 matching over 11 bases. The V and J ends lost 4 bases and 10 bases, in that order; junction bases with no gene match: 8. The germline V gene has CDR1 SNHLY and CDR2 FYNNEI. The CDR3 totals 14 residues. DNA of the CDR3: TGTGCCAGCAGTGCCCTAGGGACAGGGGGAATAGCTTTCTTT. It codes for CASSALGTGGIAFF. Full variable domain (remainder filled in from reference TRBV2 and TRBJ1-1): EPEVTQTPSHQVTQMGQEVILRCVPISNHLYFYWYRQILGQKVEFLVSFYNNEISEKSEIFDDQFSVERPDGSNFTLKIRSTKLEDSAMYFCASSALGTGGIAFFGQGTRLTVV.

The CDR3 loop is CASSEALRGGRETQYF. The CDR3, as DNA: TGTGCCAGCAGTGAAGCCTTGCGGGGGGGCCGAGAGACCCAGTACTTC. V and J are TRBV6-1 and TRBJ2-5, with TRBD2 matching 9 bases. CDR3 length equals 16 residues. V shed 0 bases, J shed 4 bases, and the junction held 6 bases outside the gene matches. Germline V gene sequence: CDR1 MNHNS, CDR2 SASEGT.

CDR3 DNA sequence: TGTGCCAGCAGTGAAGCTGGGTCAGGGCAAGAGACCCAGTACTTC. This sequence encodes CASSEAGSGQETQYF. The chain uses TRBV6-1 and TRBJ2-5, with a weak D call TRBD1 (5 bases). Germline CDR1 MNHNS, CDR2 SASEGT. V gave up 0 bases and J gave up 2 bases, with 10 bases separating them. The CDR3 has 15 residues.

This chain joins TRBV30 and TRBJ1-4, with D unresolved. V lost 3 bases to trimming and J lost 1 base, with 9 bases between them. CDR3 size: 14 residues. Germline CDR1 and CDR2: GTSNPN and SVGIG (reference sequence). CDR3 sequence reads: CAWRGWGTNEKLFF. Written as DNA, the CDR3 is TGTGCCTGGAGAGGGTGGGGAACTAATGAAAAACTGTTTTTT.

The chain is built from TRBV27 and TRBJ2-7; 10 bases fit TRBD1. Germline-derived CDR1 and CDR2 are MNHEY and SMNVEV (reference sequence). V lost 6 bases and J lost 2; bases outside the gene matches: 4. This CDR3 comprises 14 residues. CDR3 sequence reads: CASSPGQGPYEQYF. In nucleotides, the CDR3 is TGTGCCAGCAGCCCGGGACAGGGGCCCTACGAGCAGTACTTC.

This clone occurred once. V gene TRBV27 combines with J gene TRBJ1-1; the D is unclear. The germline V gene encodes CDR1 MNHEY and CDR2 SMNVEV (reference sequence). V dropped 0 bases and J dropped 3 bases, with 8 bases sitting between them. The CDR3 runs 14 residues. This CDR3 reads CASSLSERHTEAFF. CDR3 coding DNA: TGTGCCAGCAGTTTATCAGAGAGGCACACTGAAGCTTTCTTT.

J is TRBJ1-6 and V is TRBV18, with a weak D call TRBD1 (5 bases). Germline V gene data show CDR1 as KGHSH and CDR2 as LQKENI. The CDR3 is 15 amino acids. Trimming took off 3 bases at V and 8 bases at J, with 14 bases between the two ends. The CDR3 nucleotides are TGTGCCAGCTCACCGATGGGACGGCCGGATTCACCCCTCCACTTT. It codes for CASSPMGRPDSPLHF.

The chain joins TRBV19 to TRBJ1-2; TRBD1 matches at 8 bases. The V and J ends lost 8 bases and 4 bases, in that order; junction bases with no gene match: 3. The CDR3 is 12 amino acids. The germline V gene has CDR1 LNHDA and CDR2 SQIVND (reference sequence). In DNA, the CDR3 is TGTGCCAGTCGACAGGGGATCTATGGCTACACCTTC. This encodes CASRQGIYGYTF.

The chain combines TRBV30 with TRBJ1-1; D unresolved. Germline lookup yields CDR1 GTSNPN and CDR2 SVGIG (reference sequence). This CDR3 is built from 12 residues. With 3 bases removed from V and 5 bases from J, the gap between germline ends came to 10 bases. CDR3 bases: TGTGCCTGGAGATTGCCTCGTACTGAAGCTTTCTTT. As protein: CAWRLPRTEAFF.

The sample holds one count of this clone. V is TRBV11-2 and J is TRBJ2-1, with 9 bases fitting TRBD1. This CDR3 contains 17 residues. Germline CDR1 SGHAT, CDR2 FQNNGV. Losses at the gene ends were 6 bases for V and 7 bases for J; bases not matched to a gene: 16. The CDR3 loop reads CASSPTTGTGIWNEQFF. The CDR3, as DNA: TGTGCCAGCAGTCCCACCACCGGGACAGGGATATGGAATGAGCAGTTCTTC. The full variable domain, rest sourced from reference TRBV11-2 and TRBJ2-1, is EAGVAQSPRYKIIEKRQSVAFWCNPISGHATLYWYQQILGQGPKLLIQFQNNGVVDDSQLPKDRFSAERLKGVDSTLKIQPAKLEDSAVYLCASSPTTGTGIWNEQFFGPGTRLTVL.

This chain connects TRBV7-9 to TRBJ1-1; 7 bases are shared with TRBD1. Germline loops: CDR1 SEHNR, CDR2 FQNEAQ (reference sequence). This CDR3 region has 15 residues. V shed 4 bases, J shed 4 bases, and the junction held 9 bases outside the gene matches. As DNA, the CDR3 is TGTGCCAGCAGCTCGTTGACAGGGAGGGGCACTGAAGCTTTCTTT. Translation: CASSSLTGRGTEAFF.

The chain joins TRBV19 to TRBJ1-5, with D perhaps TRBD1 (5 bases). V dropped 5 bases and J dropped 4 bases, with 15 bases sitting between them. The CDR3 runs to 15 residues. Germline V gene data show CDR1 as LNHDA and CDR2 as SQIVND (reference sequence). The CDR3: CASSDTGHSNQPQHF. CDR3 DNA sequence: TGTGCCAGTAGTGATACTGGACACTCAAATCAGCCCCAGCATTTT.